This T cell receptor beta chain was identified during a study of T-cell reconstitution after alpha-beta-depleted transplantation in children. It was with unique molecular identifiers that the TCRbeta library was prepared. In TCRdb, the PCR reads were re-called with MiXCR into one record per CDR3 protein. This table holds 900,000 or so distinct CDR3 sequences, roughly 15% found once. The CDR3 runs 16 residues. With 5 bases removed from V and 0 bases from J, the gap between germline ends came to 16 bases. From germline, CDR1 is SGHTA and CDR2 FQGNSA. This clonotype was detected a few times. Its antigen is undetermined. The study, taken as a whole, reports: At one year after transplant, newly produced T cells mostly accounted for T-cell counts and diversity.

This sample comprised PBMCs, mostly from graft donor cells, obtained 360 days after TCRalphabeta/CD19-depleted stem cell transplant. V is TRBV7-2 and J is TRBJ2-5, with D uncertain. This sequence was found in a male patient between 10 and 17 years old who had a stem cell transplant for acute lymphoblastic leukemia, so the T cells may come from the graft donor. The DNA for the CDR3 is TGTGCCAGCAGCCATGGGGTGGCACCGTACCAAGAGACCCAGTACTTC. Amino acids: CASSHGVAPYQETQYF.